Listed here is a single T cell receptor (beta chain). This clone was recorded once. The specificity of this receptor is unknown. No much larger clone is present one base from it, and per-base qualities are unavailable. Using the deep immunoSEQ assay, TCR CDR3 regions were amplified from genomic DNA by multiplex PCR. Genomic DNA extracted from each cell subset was distributed evenly over all wells of several immunoSEQ 96-well plates, and each plate served as one replicate. For sorted subsets, each replicate PCR was loaded with about 0.2 ug genomic DNA, equivalent to about 33,000 T cell genomes. Purified libraries were measured with a Qubit 3.0 fluorometer, size-checked on a Bioanalyzer 2100, and measured again with the KAPA Library Quantification kit. Every immunoSEQ 96-well plate was sequenced on a separate single-read 150-cycle Illumina NextSeq 550 flow cell. As for the authors' bioinformatics: Because the immunoSEQ output held only junctional sequences and lacked quality scores, the filtering could not match the filtering applied to full-length reads. To assign V/J genes and CDR3, sequences were annotated using PyIR, a Python wrapper for IgBLAST v1.9, with IMGT germline references. Any read was removed if the V/J assignment was weak (E-value above 1e-6), the CDR3 was missing, or the read contained stop codons, out-of-frame junctions, or ambiguous translated residues. V3J clonotypes were defined as sequences sharing an identical inferred V gene, J gene, and CDR3 amino acid sequence. To compute the percentage overlap between repertoires, the number of shared unique clonotypes was divided by the size of the smaller repertoire. Three approaches were used to assess repertoire richness: RTK rarefaction, the Chao1 estimator, and Recon v2.1 estimates of unobserved clonotypes. Generation probabilities for all TCRbeta clonotypes obtained by the gDNA method from four donors were computed using OLGA. As stored in TCRdb, this immuneACCESS dataset retains in-frame rearrangements with V and J assigned. A fraction of the clones does not appear; measured against another copy, unresolved V genes explain less than half of the discrepancy, and the remainder lacks a known reason. The V and J calls and the clone size are those of that table, but D and trimming were determined from the DNA. The sample records over 2 million clones, over 85% of which are singletons. The ten top clones hold 0.13% of the sample.

Inclusive of the bounding cysteine and phenylalanine, the CDR3 is 16 residues long. The read is trimmed to its CDR3 DNA, 48 bases read in frame from base 1. The germline V gene supplies CDR1 SGHRS and CDR2 YFSETQ. Germline trimming amounts to 1 base on V and 5 bases on J, with 12 as the count of junction bases outside the gene matches. The donors were healthy, HIV-negative adults with no recently reported acute infections or vaccinations. All donors were Caucasian adults living in Nashville, Tennessee, USA. CD4+ T cells were enriched by magnetic negative selection, after which naive cells were positively selected on CD45RA and the negative fraction was taken as the memory subset. Blood was obtained by leukapheresis, after which PBMCs were separated by Ficoll-Histopaque density gradient centrifugation and cryopreserved in liquid nitrogen vapor phase. Purity and quantity of every magnetically sorted T cell population were checked by analytical flow cytometry. Genomic DNA was isolated from each sorted fraction and quantified by UV absorbance on a Nanodrop 2000c.

This record belongs to a study of shared clonotypes between healthy human individuals (dated by TCRdb to between 2020 and 2021). Notes on the research overall: A couple of women and three men aged 18 to 49 years were included in the cohort. Each donor's leukapheresis produced roughly between roughly 0.94 and 9.5 billion PBMCs. Libraries were prepared and TCR repertoires were sequenced by different laboratories using diverse techniques, in order to increase sequencing depth and limit assay-specific biases. The study deeply sequenced blood TCR repertoires of five healthy adults to estimate repertoire size and the extent of clonotype sharing between individuals. Per donor, three plates each were used for CD4 naive and CD4 memory, two for CD8 naive, and one for CD8 memory.

Beyond this particular receptor, the publication reports: When four donors were compared, the shared fraction of clonotypes was around 4.6% for naive CD4, more than 3% for naive CD8, roughly 2.5% for memory CD4, and under 0.5% for memory CD8. Based on pairwise subsampling, the degree of clonotype sharing among donors was expected to be affected by sequencing depth. Because the study included only a small number of donors, the genetic and exposure-history diversity represented was limited. Rarefaction of sorted-subset datasets indicated incomplete sequencing despite the large sequencing depth. Naive subsets generally had larger estimated clonotype richness than memory subsets did. Clonotypes shared by all four sorted-subset donors showed higher generation probabilities than non-shared clonotypes. Sampling was restricted to blood, and TCR repertoires in tissue are likely to differ from TCR repertoires in blood.

This TCR derives from a man aged 18 to 29 in good health. Specimen: naive CD4+ T cells sorted from blood. Explained via the paper, the cell subset or site label denotes: CD45RA+ positively selected. The chain is assembled from TRBV5-1 and TRBJ2-7, with 7 central nucleotides matching TRBD2. The CDR3 amino acid sequence is: CASSLTFSGTIDEQYF. Read as DNA, the sequence is TGCGCCAGCAGCTTGACATTCTCCGGGACTATTGACGAGCAGTACTTC.